The T cell receptor beta chain described here comes from a study of blood T cell repertoires in COVID-19. About the research overall: PBMCs, B-cell-depleted T cells, or T cells were the source of the cDNA or gDNA that made up the material.

The repertoire was sequenced with immunoSEQ multiplex PCR; TCRdb's copy has only in-frame clones and lacks some. The table shows about 230,000 clones, with roughly 89% occurring only once. Across about two dozen US areas, participants ranged in age from about 18 to 90 years. CDR1 and CDR2 (germline): SEHNR, FQNEAQ (reference sequence). The CDR3 runs to 14 residues. V gave up 3 bases and J gave up 1 base, with 9 bases separating them. Source material: PBMCs or T cells enriched from blood (not recorded which). This sequence originates from a woman aged 25 to 45 with acute COVID-19. The chain joins TRBV7-9 to TRBJ1-1; D gene ambiguous. The CDR3 sequence: CASSFSSGNTEAFF. The CDR3 nucleotides read TGTGCCAGCAGCTTCTCTTCGGGGAACACTGAAGCTTTCTTT.